These 8 T cell receptor beta chains were all obtained from the same sample, sequenced in a study of T cells in Graves' hyperthyroidism and ophthalmopathy. What was amplified from RNA transcripts were TCR beta CDR3 regions. Carried out on the TCR CDR3, a first-round RT-PCR used the HTBI primer set. Each CDR3 protein is one row after TCRdb ran MiXCR on the multiplex PCR reads. The profile shows about 600,000 distinct CDR3 sequences, 12% to 15% of them singletons. The sequenced sample was blood. The receptors come from a young woman with Graves' ophthalmopathy.

Comment on this clonotype: Just one base apart from a much larger clone, this may be a read error. V gene TRBV9 combines with J gene TRBJ2-4; possibly TRBD2 for D (6 bases). V lost 0 bases and J 0 bases, leaving 7 bases between the germline ends. The CDR3 extends over 15 amino acids. Per the germline V gene, CDR1 is SGDLS and CDR2 is YYNGEE. The CDR3: CASSVDGGAKNIQYF. As DNA, the CDR3 is TGTGCCAGCAGCGTAGACGGGGGAGCCAAAAACATTCAGTACTTC.

This sequence joins TRBV7-9 and TRBJ2-7; TRBD1 agrees at 7 bases. V lost 2 bases to trimming and J lost 3 bases; unmatched junction nucleotides: 7. This CDR3 region has 15 residues. Germline CDR1 reads SEHNR; CDR2 reads FQNEAQ (reference sequence). The chain's CDR3 is CASSLTDRVLYEQYF. The CDR3 DNA sequence: TGTGCCAGCAGCTTAACCGACAGGGTGCTCTACGAGCAGTACTTC.

This clonotype was counted ten times or more. Relative to the germline gene, one junction end is altered; a read error may explain this. The chain carries TRBV7-7 and TRBJ2-1; D could derive from TRBD1 or TRBD2 (5 bases each). Germline-derived CDR1 and CDR2 are SSHAT and FNYEAQ (reference sequence). This CDR3 has 15 residues. CDR3 coding DNA: TGTGCTAGCAGCTCGGGACCCGCCCCCTACAATGAGCAGTTCTTC. Its protein is CASSSGPAPYNEQFF.

This clonotype has more than one count but fewer than ten. The J gene is TRBJ1-3, the V gene TRBV25-1; tentatively, D is TRBD1 (6 bases). The CDR3 contains 16 residues. V was pared by 3 bases and J by 0 bases, with 12 bases between. The V gene's germline CDR1 is MGHDK and CDR2 SYGVNS. As DNA, the CDR3 is TGTGCCAGCAGTGAGGTCCTACAGGGCTCTGGAAACACCATATATTTT. Protein product: CASSEVLQGSGNTIYF. Variable domain in full (rest from reference TRBV25-1 and TRBJ1-3): EADIYQTPRYLVIGTGKKITLECSQTMGHDKMYWYQQDPGMELHLIHYSYGVNSTEKGDLSSESTVSRIRTEHFPLTLESARPSHTSQYLCASSEVLQGSGNTIYFGEGSWLTVV.

This clonotype was picked up many times. The chain employs TRBV12-3 or TRBV12-4 and TRBJ2-1, with 7 positions matching TRBD2. The CDR3 has 14 residues. Trimming cost V 5 bases and J 6 bases; bases outside gene matches: 7. The CDR3 bases are TGTGCCAGCAGTGCGGGATGGGGGGGCAATGAGCAGTTCTTC. This translates into CASSAGWGGNEQFF.

In its sample, this clonotype was seen many times. Since a much larger clone is just one base distant, this may be a read error. This sequence joins TRBV12-3 or TRBV12-4 and TRBJ2-1; the match to TRBD1 covers 9 bases. CDR3 length equals 15 residues. The CDR3 sequence: CASSPTGTGRDERFF. CDR3 coding DNA: TGTGCCAGCAGTCCGACCGGGACAGGGCGGGATGAGCGGTTCTTC.

The CDR3 here is CASSFSERGEHEQYF. The DNA for the CDR3 is TGTGCCAGCAGTTTCTCAGAGAGGGGGGAACACGAGCAGTACTTC. V gene TRBV27 combines with J gene TRBJ2-7; perhaps D is TRBD1 or TRBD2 (6 bases each). The V gene lost 3 bases and the J gene lost 5 bases, with 17 bases spanning the gap. Germline CDR1 MNHEY, CDR2 SMNVEV (reference sequence). CDR3 length equals 15 residues.

This clonotype was observed at least ten times. V gene TRBV12-3 or TRBV12-4 combines with J gene TRBJ2-7, with D perhaps TRBD2 (5 bases). CDR3 size: 13 residues. Trimming stripped 3 bases from V and 6 bases from J, with 12 bases between. Written as DNA, the CDR3 is TGTGCCAGCAGTTTTAAGTCAGAGGGCGAGCAGTACTTC. It specifies CASSFKSEGEQYF.